Sequencing of this T cell receptor (beta chain) was carried out in a study of blood T cell repertoires in COVID-19. In the study overall: COVID-19 samples, acute and convalescent, were from the United States, Italy and Spain. T cells, B-cell-depleted T cells, or PBMCs provided the cDNA or gDNA that served as material.

The CDR3 spans 18 residues. J lost 0 bases, V lost 2 bases, and 6 bases had no gene match. Germline CDR1 is MNHEY and CDR2 is SVGEGT. Original processing notes: Estimated nucleated cell counts came from reference gene primer amplification. TCRdb's table, derived via immunoSEQ multiplex PCR, lists solely in-frame clones and lacks some. The V and J calls and clone size were taken over from that table, and D and trimming were inferred from the DNA. Altogether about 200,000 clones are present, approximately 84% being singletons, with the ten largest covering 6.9%. Sequenced: peripheral blood. The J gene is TRBJ2-7, the V gene TRBV6-2 or TRBV6-3; 14 bases agree with TRBD2. The TCR comes from a human donor with acute or convalescent COVID-19. The donor label of this sample is uncertain. CDR3 in amino acids: CASSYGTSGSHFSYEQYF. CDR3 coding DNA: TGTGCCAGCAGTTACGGGACTAGCGGGAGCCATTTCTCCTACGAGCAGTACTTC.